This T cell receptor beta chain was sequenced for a study of blood T cell repertoires in COVID-19 (dated by TCRdb to 2018 to 2021). Concerning the study at large: Samples from collaborators originated in the United States, Italy and Spain and spanned both the acute and convalescent phases of COVID-19. Where available, HLA class I and class II types were taken from metadata supplied by the sample provider and were not determined by assay-based typing. The repertoires were released in a freely available public database meant as a resource for research on the immune response to SARS-CoV-2. A de-identified subject ID, COVID-19 status, age in years and sex were almost always included in the sample metadata. Samples were obtained from the ongoing ImmuneRACE study (first 160 participants) and from about 1,300 subjects provided by 6 global collaborators. The prospective study material was composed of cDNA or gDNA derived from T cells, B-cell-depleted T cells, or PBMCs. Subjects who had been exposed to COVID-19, were actively infected with it, or had recovered from it provided the deeply sampled blood TCRbeta repertoires that made up the dataset. Findings and caveats that apply to the study as a whole: Clinical and demographic metadata were provided uncurated, with the amount varying by source and participant.

Points on this clone: Its antigen specificity is not known. One base away there is no much larger clone; base qualities are not given.

The collaborating institutions used their own protocols to collect whole blood in K2EDTA tubes. Collaborator samples were shipped for TCRbeta analysis as frozen whole blood, isolated PBMCs, or DNA extracted from either sample type. V is shortened by 8 bases, J by 7 bases, and the region joining them spans 17 bases. Via the germline V gene, CDR1 is MNHEY and CDR2 SVGAGI. Taken from cysteine to phenylalanine, the CDR3 has 14 residues. Here the CDR3 DNA is all that survives: 42 bases in frame from base 1. TCRbeta CDR3 regions were amplified from genomic DNA using the immunoSEQ Assay, a bias-controlled multiplex PCR. The authors' pipeline ran thus. Nucleated cell counts per sample were estimated from amplification of reference gene primers within the assay. Sequence reads were collapsed and filtered to measure the absolute abundance of every unique TCRbeta CDR3 rearrangement. Productive Simpson clonality was computed per sample as the square root of Simpson's diversity index over productive rearrangements. TCRdb took this table from immuneACCESS and kept in-frame rearrangements with V and J called. Such tables lack part of the clones; where checked against another copy, unresolved V genes explain under half of the gap, and the rest is unexplained. The V and J calls and the clone size are those of that table, but D and trimming were determined from the DNA. Within this sample are around 90,000 clones, with about nine tenths of them counted one time only. The ten biggest clones cover 15% of the sample.

The clonotype originates from a male donor with acute or convalescent COVID-19. In this chain, TRBV6-5 is recombined with TRBJ1-4; TRBD1 might be the D gene, on 6 matching bases. Sequencing was done on a sample of peripheral blood. The CDR3: CASPPGQGAEKLFF. The DNA reads TGTGCCAGCCCTCCGGGACAAGGGGCTGAAAAACTGTTTTTT.